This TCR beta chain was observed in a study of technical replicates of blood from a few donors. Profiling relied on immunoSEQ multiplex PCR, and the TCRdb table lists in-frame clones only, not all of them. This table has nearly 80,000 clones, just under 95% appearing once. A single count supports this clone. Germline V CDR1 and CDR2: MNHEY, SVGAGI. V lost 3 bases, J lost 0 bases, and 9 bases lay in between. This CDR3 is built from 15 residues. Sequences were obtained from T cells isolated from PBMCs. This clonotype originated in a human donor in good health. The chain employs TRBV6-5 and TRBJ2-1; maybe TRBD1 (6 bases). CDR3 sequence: CASSYTGSSYNEQFF. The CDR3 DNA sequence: TGTGCCAGCAGTTATACAGGGAGCTCCTACAATGAGCAGTTCTTC.